This record concerns one T cell receptor (beta chain) sequence. The antigen is unknown. One end of the junction varies from germline; a read error may be responsible. Sequenced by immunoSEQ multiplex PCR; TCRdb stores in-frame clones only, minus some. The sample includes about 120,000 clones, just over 90% of them seen just once. This CDR3 is 13 amino acids long. Looked up from germline, CDR1 is MRHNA and CDR2 is SNTAGT. The data derive from a study of graft-versus-host responses after intestinal transplantation. Whole-study results and caveats: Some GvH clones appeared in ileal mucosa or blood before recipient bone marrow.

The clonotype originates from a human donor who received an intestinal transplant. The material was unstimulated CD4+ T cells sorted from spleen or lymph node cells, obtained before intestinal transplant. V usage is TRBV6-4 and J usage is TRBJ2-3; D is ambiguous. CDR3 sequence: CASSFASTDTRYF. Written as DNA, the CDR3 is TGTGCCAGCAGTTTTGCCAGCACAGATACGCGGTATTTT.